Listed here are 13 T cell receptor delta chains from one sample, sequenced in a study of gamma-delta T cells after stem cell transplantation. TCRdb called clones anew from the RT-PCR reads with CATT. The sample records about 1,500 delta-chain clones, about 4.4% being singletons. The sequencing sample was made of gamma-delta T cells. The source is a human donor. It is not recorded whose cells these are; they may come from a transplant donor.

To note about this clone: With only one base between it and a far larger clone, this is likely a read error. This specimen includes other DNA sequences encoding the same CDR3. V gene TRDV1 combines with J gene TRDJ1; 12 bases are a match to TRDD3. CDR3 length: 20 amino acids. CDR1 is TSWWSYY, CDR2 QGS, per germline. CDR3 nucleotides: TGTGCTCTTGGGGAACTAGTACCCTACTGGGGGATACCTGACACCGATAAACTAATCTTT. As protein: CALGELVPYWGIPDTDKLIF.

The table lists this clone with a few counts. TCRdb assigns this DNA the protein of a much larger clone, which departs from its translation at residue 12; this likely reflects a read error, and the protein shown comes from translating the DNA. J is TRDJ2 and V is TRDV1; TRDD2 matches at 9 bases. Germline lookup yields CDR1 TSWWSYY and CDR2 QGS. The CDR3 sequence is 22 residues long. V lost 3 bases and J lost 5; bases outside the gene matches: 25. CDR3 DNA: TGTGCTCTTGGGGACCCCGGCCCCTTCCTACCCTTGGGGCCCAATTTTACAGCACAACTCTTCTTT. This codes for CALGDPGPFLPLGPNFTAQLFF.

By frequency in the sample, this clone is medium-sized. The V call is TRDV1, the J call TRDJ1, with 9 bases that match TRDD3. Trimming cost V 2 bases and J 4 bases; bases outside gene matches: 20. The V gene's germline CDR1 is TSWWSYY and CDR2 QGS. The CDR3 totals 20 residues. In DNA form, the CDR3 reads TGTGCTCTTGGGGAAAGGCCCCACCTTGACTGGGGGACTAGAAACGATAAACTCATCTTT. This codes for CALGERPHLDWGTRNDKLIF.

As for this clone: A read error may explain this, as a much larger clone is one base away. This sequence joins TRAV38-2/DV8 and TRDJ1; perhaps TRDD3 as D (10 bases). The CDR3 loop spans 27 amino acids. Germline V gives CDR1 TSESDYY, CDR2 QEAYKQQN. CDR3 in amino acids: CAYRSACLAFLHPILGRGIRYTDKPIF. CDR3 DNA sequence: TGTGCTTATAGGAGCGCTTGTTTGGCCTTCCTACACCCCATACTAGGCCGGGGGATACGGTACACCGATAAACCCATCTTT.

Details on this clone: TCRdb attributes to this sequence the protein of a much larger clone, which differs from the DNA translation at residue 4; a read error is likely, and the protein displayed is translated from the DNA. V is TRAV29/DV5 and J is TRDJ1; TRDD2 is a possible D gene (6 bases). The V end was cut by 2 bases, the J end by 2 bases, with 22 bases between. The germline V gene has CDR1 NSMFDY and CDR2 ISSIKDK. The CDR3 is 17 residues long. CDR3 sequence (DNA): TGTGCAGCAAGTAGGCCTTCCCGGCCTCTTTTAACCGATAAACTCATCTTT. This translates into CAASRPSRPLLTDKLIF. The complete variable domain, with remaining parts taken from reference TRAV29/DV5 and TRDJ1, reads DQQVKQNSPSLSVQEGRISILNCDYTNSMFDYFLWYKKYPAEGPTFLISISSIKDKNEDGRFTVFLNKSAKHLSLHIVPSQPGDSAVYFCAASRPSRPLLTDKLIFGKGTRVTVEP.

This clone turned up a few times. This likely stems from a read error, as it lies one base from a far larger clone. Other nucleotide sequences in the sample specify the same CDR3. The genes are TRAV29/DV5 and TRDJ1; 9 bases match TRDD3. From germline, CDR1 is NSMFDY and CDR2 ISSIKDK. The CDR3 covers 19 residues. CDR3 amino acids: CAASAVSWGITDGTDKLIF. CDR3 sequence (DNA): TGTGCAGCAAGCGCTGTGAGCTGGGGGATTACAGATGGAACCGATAAGCTCATCTTT.

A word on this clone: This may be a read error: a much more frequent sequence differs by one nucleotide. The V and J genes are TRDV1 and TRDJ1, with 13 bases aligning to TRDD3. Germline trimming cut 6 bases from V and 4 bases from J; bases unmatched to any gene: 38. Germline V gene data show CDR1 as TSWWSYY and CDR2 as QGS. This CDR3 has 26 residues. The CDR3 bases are TGTGCTCTTGGTTACCCTCGGGGACCCTTCCTACGGGCTACTGGGGGATACGCCTCGGGGGGCGATAAACTCATCTTT. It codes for CALGYPRGPFLRATGGYASGGDKLIF.

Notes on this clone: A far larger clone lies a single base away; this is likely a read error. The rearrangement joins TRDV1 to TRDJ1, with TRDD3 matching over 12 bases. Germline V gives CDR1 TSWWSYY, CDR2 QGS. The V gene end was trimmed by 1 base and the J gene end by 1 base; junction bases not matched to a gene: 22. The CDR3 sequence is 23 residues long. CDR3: CALGEPPHSYINWGIQVTDKLIF. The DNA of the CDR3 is TGTGCTCTTGGGGAACCACCCCACTCCTACATAAACTGGGGGATACAGGTCACCGATAAACTCATCTTT.

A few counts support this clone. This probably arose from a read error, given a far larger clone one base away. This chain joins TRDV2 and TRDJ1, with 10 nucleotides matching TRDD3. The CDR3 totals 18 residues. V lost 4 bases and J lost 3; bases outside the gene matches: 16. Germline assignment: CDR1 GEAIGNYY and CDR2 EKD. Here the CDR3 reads CACEELGDKGRDADKLIF. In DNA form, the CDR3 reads TGTGCCTGTGAGGAGCTGGGGGATAAGGGGAGAGACGCCGATAAACTCATCTTT.

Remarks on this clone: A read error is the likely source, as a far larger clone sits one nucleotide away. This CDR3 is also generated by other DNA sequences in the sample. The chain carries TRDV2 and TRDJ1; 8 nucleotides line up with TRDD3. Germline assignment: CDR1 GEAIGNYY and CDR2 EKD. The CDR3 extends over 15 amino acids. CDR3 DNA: TGTGCCTGTGACAAACTACTGGGGGTCCCTGAGGGACTCATCTTC. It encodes CACDKLLGVPEGLIF.

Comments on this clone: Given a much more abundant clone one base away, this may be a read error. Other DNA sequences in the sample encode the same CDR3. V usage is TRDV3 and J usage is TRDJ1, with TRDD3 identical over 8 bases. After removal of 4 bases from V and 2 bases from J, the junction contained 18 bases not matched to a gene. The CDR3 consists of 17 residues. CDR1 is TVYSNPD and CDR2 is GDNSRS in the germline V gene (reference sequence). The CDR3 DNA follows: TGTGCCTCCACCCCCCTTCTACGACTGGGGGTTACCGATAAACTCATCTTT. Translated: CASTPLLRLGVTDKLIF.

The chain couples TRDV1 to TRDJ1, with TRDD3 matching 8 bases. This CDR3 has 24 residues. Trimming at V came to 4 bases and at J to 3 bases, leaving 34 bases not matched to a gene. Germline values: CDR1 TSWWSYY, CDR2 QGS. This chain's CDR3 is CALGALGPLLLLGETRGCPDKLIF. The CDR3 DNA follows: TGTGCTCTTGGGGCTTTGGGCCCTCTCCTACTCCTGGGGGAGACCCGGGGCTGCCCCGATAAACTCATCTTT.

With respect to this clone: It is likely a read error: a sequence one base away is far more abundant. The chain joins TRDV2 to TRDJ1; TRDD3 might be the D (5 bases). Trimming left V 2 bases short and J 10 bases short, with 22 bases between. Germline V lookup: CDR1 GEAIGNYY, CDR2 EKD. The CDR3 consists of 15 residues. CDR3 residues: CACDKLLEVPEGLIF. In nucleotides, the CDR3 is TGTGCCTGTGACAAACTACTGGAGGTCCCTGAGGGACTCATCTTT.